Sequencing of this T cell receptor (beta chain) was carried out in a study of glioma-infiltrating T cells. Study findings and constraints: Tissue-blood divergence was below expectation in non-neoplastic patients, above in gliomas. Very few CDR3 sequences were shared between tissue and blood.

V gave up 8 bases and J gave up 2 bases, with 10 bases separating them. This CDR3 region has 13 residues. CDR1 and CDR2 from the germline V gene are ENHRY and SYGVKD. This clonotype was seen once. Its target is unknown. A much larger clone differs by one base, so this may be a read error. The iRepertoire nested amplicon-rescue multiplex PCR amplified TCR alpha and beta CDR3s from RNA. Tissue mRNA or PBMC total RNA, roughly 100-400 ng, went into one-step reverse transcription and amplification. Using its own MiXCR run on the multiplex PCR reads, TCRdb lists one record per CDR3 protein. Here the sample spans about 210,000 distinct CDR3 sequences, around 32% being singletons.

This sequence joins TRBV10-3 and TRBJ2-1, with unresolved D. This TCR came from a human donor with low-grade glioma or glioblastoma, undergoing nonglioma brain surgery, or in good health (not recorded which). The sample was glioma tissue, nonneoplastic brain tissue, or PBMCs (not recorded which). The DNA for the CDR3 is TGTGCCATCCGCACGGTAGCCTACAATGAGCAGTTCTTC. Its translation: CAIRTVAYNEQFF.